These 8 T cell receptor beta chains were sequenced from one sample in a study of neurological immune-mediated disorders. Each CDR3 protein is one row after TCRdb ran MiXCR on the 5' RACE reads. This sample yields over 65,000 distinct CDR3 sequences, of which about 9% are seen a single time; about 1.8% belongs to the top ten. Sequenced: PBMCs. The receptors originated from a man aged 50-59 years in good health.

This clonotype was counted many times. The chain employs TRBV21-1 and TRBJ2-1; the table's D call, TRBD1, was not checked against the DNA. TRBV21-1 is designated a pseudogene. This CDR3 is 16 amino acids long. As DNA, the CDR3 is TGTGCCAGCAGCAGTCGCCAGGGGATAGGATACAATGAGCAGTTCTTC. This encodes CASSSRQGIGYNEQFF.

This clonotype was counted ten times or more. The chain links TRBV5-1 to TRBJ2-1; D gene unclear. Trimming took off 0 bases at V and 4 bases at J, with 26 bases between the two ends. The CDR3 runs to 20 residues. Germline CDR1 and CDR2: SGHRS and YFSETQ. CDR3 protein: CASSLGPLGPAGKGYNEQFF. CDR3 coding DNA: TGCGCCAGCAGCTTGGGACCCCTTGGACCCGCCGGAAAAGGGTACAATGAGCAGTTCTTC.

This clonotype was seen ten or more times. V gene TRBV5-1 combines with J gene TRBJ2-1; D may be TRBD1 or TRBD2 (5 bases each). The CDR3 length is 14 residues. Trimming stripped 3 bases from V and 9 bases from J, with 16 bases between. Germline lookup yields CDR1 SGHRS and CDR2 YFSETQ. The DNA for the CDR3 is TGCGCCAGCAGCTGGGACGGATCACCAGGTGAGCAGTTCTTC. Translation: CASSWDGSPGEQFF.

This clonotype appeared many times. The J gene is TRBJ1-6, the V gene TRBV21-1; the table's TRBD1 call for D was not verified on the DNA. TRBV21-1 counts as a pseudogene. This CDR3 is built from 12 residues. The CDR3 sequence: CASSAGNSPLHF. As DNA, the CDR3 is TGTGCCAGCAGCGCAGGGAATTCACCCCTCCACTTT.

This clonotype was observed many times. This chain joins TRBV5-6 and TRBJ2-2, with unresolved D. V was clipped by 3 bases and J by 1 base, with 10 bases between them. Germline CDR1 is SGHDT and CDR2 is YYEEEE. The CDR3 has 15 residues. The CDR3 loop reads CASSYTSGNTGELFF. The CDR3 nucleotides read TGTGCCAGCAGCTATACCTCGGGGAACACCGGGGAGCTGTTTTTT.

This clonotype was seen at least ten times. This chain joins TRBV12-3 or TRBV12-4 and TRBJ1-3; D unclear. CDR3 length: 15 amino acids. V was pared by 3 bases and J by 0 bases, with 9 bases between. The CDR3 is CASSFYYSSGNTIYF. For the CDR3, the DNA is TGTGCCAGCAGTTTCTACTACAGCTCTGGAAACACCATATATTTT.

The sample holds many counts of this clonotype. The rearrangement links TRBV20-1 to TRBJ2-5, with 8 nucleotides matching TRBD2. CDR3 length: 12 amino acids. The germline V gene encodes CDR1 DFQATT and CDR2 SNEGSKA (reference sequence). Losses at the gene ends were 5 bases for V and 4 bases for J; bases not matched to a gene: 3. The CDR3 sequence: CSAPRGGETQYF. DNA of the CDR3: TGCAGTGCTCCCCGGGGGGGAGAGACCCAGTACTTC.

The sample holds many counts of this clonotype. V is TRBV27 and J is TRBJ1-2; D is perhaps TRBD1 (5 bases). The CDR3 extends over 12 amino acids. Trimming shortened V by 5 bases and J by 5 bases, and 9 bases separated the two germline ends. Germline V gives CDR1 MNHEY, CDR2 SMNVEV (reference sequence). The CDR3, as DNA: TGTGCCAGCAGTCGCAAGGGGTATGGCTACACCTTC. Translating it yields CASSRKGYGYTF.